Each of the 12 T cell receptor beta chains below was sequenced from the same sample in a study of memory CD4+ T cells and cytomegalovirus serostatus (dated by TCRdb to about 2019). Single viable CD3+CD4+CD8-CD45RO+ cells were sorted as memory CD4+ T cells on a FACSAria II. The library relied on the immunoSEQ multiplex PCR assay. As stored in TCRdb, this immuneACCESS dataset retains in-frame rearrangements with V and J assigned. A fraction of the clones does not appear; measured against another copy, unresolved V genes explain less than half of the discrepancy, and the remainder lacks a known reason. Recorded for this sample are around 53,000 clones; over 60% of them occurred a single time. The ten largest clones take up roughly 1.4% of the sample. What was sequenced was memory CD4+ T cells from blood. The receptor source for this set is an adult in good health and CMV-seropositive.

The chain recombines TRBV5-8 with TRBJ2-1; TRBD2 matches 9 bases. V trimming: 2 bases; J trimming: 1 base; junction bases outside the gene matches: 10. The CDR3 is made up of 18 amino acids. Germline V gene sequence: CDR1 SGHTS, CDR2 YDEGEE. CDR3 loop: CASSFRLAGVPSYNEQFF. As DNA, the CDR3 is TGTGCCAGCAGCTTCCGGTTAGCGGGAGTTCCGTCCTACAATGAGCAGTTCTTC.

The V and J genes are TRBV19 and TRBJ2-3; TRBD1 might be the D (5 bases). Germline assignment: CDR1 LNHDA and CDR2 SQIVND (reference sequence). V lost 7 bases, J lost 4 bases, and 15 bases lay in between. The CDR3 spans 14 residues. The CDR3 protein is CASMGWGPPDTQYF. DNA of the CDR3: TGTGCCAGTATGGGGTGGGGCCCCCCAGATACGCAGTATTTT.

The V call is TRBV18, the J call TRBJ2-2; the D gene is possibly TRBD1 (6 bases). The CDR3 sequence is 16 residues long. The V gene's germline CDR1 is KGHSH and CDR2 LQKENI. Between the trimmed V and J ends, which lost 4 bases and 1 base, there was a span of 13 bases. The CDR3 protein is CASSQLGQMNTGELFF. The DNA for the CDR3 is TGTGCCAGCTCACAGCTTGGACAGATGAACACCGGGGAGCTGTTTTTT.

The chain is built from TRBV9 and TRBJ1-1; TRBD1 is a possible D gene (5 bases). Looked up from germline, CDR1 is SGDLS and CDR2 is YYNGEE. Trimming took off 4 bases at V and 4 bases at J, with 14 bases between the two ends. CDR3 length equals 14 residues. The CDR3 protein is CASSLGTLGTEAFF. The DNA of the CDR3 is TGTGCCAGCAGCCTAGGGACCCTGGGCACTGAAGCTTTCTTT.

J is TRBJ2-5 and V is TRBV5-6, with TRBD2 identical over 8 bases. The CDR3 is 18 amino acids. Germline CDR1 is SGHDT and CDR2 is YYEEEE. V shed 0 bases and J 1 base; nucleotides not matched to a gene: 11. CDR3 sequence (DNA): TGTGCCAGCAGCTTGGCCACGAACTACCGGGGGGGCCAAGAGACCCAGTACTTC. Translation gives CASSLATNYRGGQETQYF.

The genes are TRBV9 and TRBJ1-6; 7 bases match TRBD1. From germline, CDR1 is SGDLS and CDR2 YYNGEE. The CDR3 has 20 amino acids. The V gene end was trimmed by 4 bases and the J gene end by 0 bases; junction bases not matched to a gene: 16. CDR3: CASSPTWGLPGGSYNSPLHF. CDR3 DNA: TGTGCCAGCAGCCCCACCTGGGGACTCCCAGGGGGCTCCTATAATTCACCCCTCCACTTT.

The CDR3 reads CASSVSTGELFF. In DNA form, the CDR3 reads TGCGCCAGCAGTGTTAGCACCGGGGAGCTGTTTTTT. V and J are TRBV10-1 and TRBJ2-2; no reliable D call. The germline V gene encodes CDR1 WNHNN and CDR2 SYGVQD (reference sequence). Trimming cost V 4 bases and J 4 bases, with 4 bases left between them. This CDR3 comprises 12 residues.

This chain joins TRBV7-2 and TRBJ2-5; D call uncertain. Trimming shortened V by 5 bases and J by 4 bases, and 11 bases separated the two germline ends. This CDR3 region has 13 residues. CDR1 and CDR2 from the germline V gene are SGHTA and FQGNSA. The CDR3 coding sequence is TGTGCCAGCAGCCCGGGCCAAGCAGAGACCCAGTACTTC. It codes for CASSPGQAETQYF.

The chain links TRBV30 to TRBJ1-4; possible D gene TRBD1, 6 bases. Germline V gives CDR1 GTSNPN, CDR2 SVGIG (reference sequence). Between the trimmed V and J ends, which lost 7 bases and 7 bases, there was a span of 16 bases. This CDR3 has 13 residues. This CDR3 is CAFQQGSTEKLFF. CDR3 sequence (DNA): TGTGCCTTCCAACAGGGTAGTACTGAAAAACTGTTTTTT.

The chain combines TRBV20-1 with TRBJ2-3; no reliable D call. CDR1 is DFQATT, CDR2 SNEGSKA, per germline (reference sequence). V gave up 5 bases and J gave up 9 bases, with 12 bases separating them. There are 11 residues in the CDR3. Here the CDR3 reads CSAHMTNTQYF. The CDR3 DNA reads TGCAGTGCTCATATGACGAACACGCAGTATTTT.

The CDR3 DNA reads as TGCGCCAGCAGCTTGGATACAGGGATGAACACTGAAGCTTTCTTT. Encoded protein: CASSLDTGMNTEAFF. V usage is TRBV5-1 and J usage is TRBJ1-1; D is perhaps TRBD1 (6 bases). V was pared by 0 bases and J by 0 bases, with 9 bases between. The germline CDR1 and CDR2 sequences are SGHRS and YFSETQ. This CDR3 is built from 15 residues. Supplemented by reference TRBV5-1 and TRBJ1-1, the full variable domain reads KAGVTQTPRYLIKTRGQQVTLSCSPISGHRSVSWYQQTPGQGLQFLFEYFSETQRNKGNFPGRFSGRQFSNSRSEMNVSTLELGDSALYLCASSLDTGMNTEAFFGQGTRLTVV.

This chain connects TRBV6-5 to TRBJ1-1, with D hard to call. V shed 7 bases and J shed 11 bases, with 14 bases lying between them. The CDR3 runs to 11 residues. Per the germline V gene, CDR1 is MNHEY and CDR2 is SVGAGI. CDR3 DNA sequence: TGTGCCAGCACTTCTGGACCGGACGCTTTCTTT. It is translated as CASTSGPDAFF.